This is a list of T cell receptor beta chains from one sample in a study of T cells expressing NK-cell markers. TCRdb re-called the 5' RACE reads and gives one entry per CDR3 protein, without DNA. The repertoire table contains 200,000 to 300,000 distinct CDR3 sequences. The sequencing input was blood T cells: a sorted CD56 or NKG2C T cell subset, CD4+ or CD8+ T cells, or bulk PBMC T cells (not recorded which). These receptors were obtained from a woman aged 18-70 years in good health. The CDR3 runs from the conserved cysteine through the conserved F or W. The order of the fields is V gene, J gene, CDR3 protein.

v_gene: TRBV7-6; j_gene: TRBJ2-5; CDR3aa: CASSFRGLRPEETQYF
v_gene: TRBV29-1; j_gene: TRBJ2-5; CDR3aa: CSADRTQETQYF
v_gene: TRBV10-2; j_gene: TRBJ2-3; CDR3aa: CASKVPPPETDTQYF
v_gene: TRBV30; j_gene: TRBJ2-3; CDR3aa: CAWTIRFTDTQYF
v_gene: TRBV11-2; j_gene: TRBJ1-4; CDR3aa: CASSPHNFQKLFF
v_gene: TRBV20-1; j_gene: TRBJ2-5; CDR3aa: CSAVGDLEETQYF
v_gene: TRBV6-5; j_gene: TRBJ2-1; CDR3aa: CASSYSPVWEGFSYNEQFF
v_gene: TRBV6-2/TRBV6-3; j_gene: TRBJ2-3; CDR3aa: CASRQTGVSTDTQYF
v_gene: TRBV7-9; j_gene: TRBJ1-1; CDR3aa: CASTLKNTEAFF
v_gene: TRBV10-3; j_gene: TRBJ1-6; CDR3aa: CAISEGNSPLHF
v_gene: TRBV28; j_gene: TRBJ1-1; CDR3aa: CASGLTGLNTEAFF
v_gene: TRBV5-6; j_gene: TRBJ1-2; CDR3aa: CASREEMDRYRGYTF
v_gene: TRBV13; j_gene: TRBJ2-1; CDR3aa: CASSHRRVTYNEQFF
v_gene: TRBV20-1; j_gene: TRBJ1-3; CDR3aa: CSARSGGNTIYF
v_gene: TRBV30; j_gene: TRBJ1-6; CDR3aa: CAWRQDNSPLHF
v_gene: TRBV7-2; j_gene: TRBJ1-6; CDR3aa: CASSWPNSPLHF
v_gene: TRBV6-5; j_gene: TRBJ2-1; CDR3aa: CASSYSGTGAVNEQFF
v_gene: TRBV5-1; j_gene: TRBJ1-5; CDR3aa: CASSLGPAGVNQPQHF
v_gene: TRBV4-1; j_gene: TRBJ1-4; CDR3aa: CASSQMDSLGEKLFF
v_gene: TRBV25-1; j_gene: TRBJ2-3; CDR3aa: CASSEVLAGVKDTRYF
v_gene: TRBV6-2/TRBV6-3; j_gene: TRBJ1-1; CDR3aa: CASTQNIRTGGAFF
v_gene: TRBV5-4; j_gene: TRBJ2-3; CDR3aa: CASSSPTGSYTDTQYF
v_gene: TRBV27; j_gene: TRBJ2-1; CDR3aa: CASRNQYNEQFF
v_gene: TRBV7-2; j_gene: TRBJ2-1; CDR3aa: CASSLAGLGPMHEQFF
v_gene: TRBV20-1; j_gene: TRBJ2-7; CDR3aa: CSAYRTNEQYF
v_gene: TRBV28; j_gene: TRBJ2-3; CDR3aa: CASSLAGSADTQYF
v_gene: TRBV28; j_gene: TRBJ2-7; CDR3aa: CASSATAYRNEQYF
v_gene: TRBV7-2; j_gene: TRBJ2-1; CDR3aa: CASRGTESYNEQFF
v_gene: TRBV6-2/TRBV6-3; j_gene: TRBJ2-3; CDR3aa: CARRLAVHTQYF
v_gene: TRBV30; j_gene: TRBJ2-3; CDR3aa: CAWSTTGGTDTQYF
v_gene: TRBV29-1; j_gene: TRBJ1-2; CDR3aa: CSAMIPGGTNYGYTF
v_gene: TRBV29-1; j_gene: TRBJ2-3; CDR3aa: CSSSSSTDTQYF
v_gene: TRBV20-1; j_gene: TRBJ1-1; CDR3aa: CSAEGDVNTEAFF
v_gene: TRBV28; j_gene: TRBJ1-4; CDR3aa: CASSYIKIEGGEKLFF
v_gene: TRBV7-8; j_gene: TRBJ1-5; CDR3aa: CASSLGPTGNQPQHF
v_gene: TRBV5-6; j_gene: TRBJ2-3; CDR3aa: CASSLTGTTDTQYF
v_gene: TRBV10-3; j_gene: TRBJ2-1; CDR3aa: CATEPGGAYNEQFF
v_gene: TRBV20-1; j_gene: TRBJ2-6; CDR3aa: CSAPGQRSGANVLTF
v_gene: TRBV20-1; j_gene: TRBJ2-7; CDR3aa: CSAPRVNYEQYF
v_gene: TRBV9; j_gene: TRBJ2-7; CDR3aa: CASSVGLAGSIEQYF